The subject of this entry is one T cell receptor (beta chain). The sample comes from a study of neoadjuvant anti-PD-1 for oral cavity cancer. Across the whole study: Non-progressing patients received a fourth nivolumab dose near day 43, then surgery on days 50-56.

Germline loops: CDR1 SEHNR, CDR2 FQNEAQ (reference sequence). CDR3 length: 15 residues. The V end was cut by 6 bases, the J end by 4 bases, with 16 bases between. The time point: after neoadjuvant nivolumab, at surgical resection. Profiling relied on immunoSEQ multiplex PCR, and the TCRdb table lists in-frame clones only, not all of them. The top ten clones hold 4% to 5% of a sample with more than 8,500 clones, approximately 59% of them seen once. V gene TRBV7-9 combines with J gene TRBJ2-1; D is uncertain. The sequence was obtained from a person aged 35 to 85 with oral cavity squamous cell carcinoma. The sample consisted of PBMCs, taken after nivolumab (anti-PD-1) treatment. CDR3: CASRRSAEPYNEQFF. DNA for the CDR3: TGTGCCAGCAGACGCTCGGCGGAACCTTACAATGAGCAGTTCTTC.